The 9 T cell receptor beta chains below were found in one sample sequenced in a study of blood T cell repertoires in COVID-19. Libraries were prepared by immunoSEQ multiplex PCR; TCRdb keeps only in-frame clonotypes and omits some of them. The sample records 100,000 to 150,000 clones, nearly 90% being singletons. What was sequenced was peripheral blood. The receptors were sampled from a woman aged 80 or over with acute or convalescent COVID-19.

The CDR3 bases are TGTGCCAGCAGCTTAGGGCCCAGCGGGGGGGAGACCCAGTACTTC. Translating it yields CASSLGPSGGETQYF. V gene TRBV7-6 combines with J gene TRBJ2-5, with 9 bases matching TRBD2. V was pared by 1 base and J by 5 bases, with 5 bases of the junction left unmatched. Germline CDR1 reads SGHVS; CDR2 reads FNYEAQ. The CDR3 contains 15 residues.

The chain joins TRBV19 to TRBJ1-2; 9 nucleotides align to TRBD1. V gave up 5 bases and J gave up 0 bases; unmatched junction bases: 4. The CDR3 totals 15 residues. Germline CDR1 reads LNHDA; CDR2 reads SQIVND (reference sequence). Here the CDR3 DNA reads TGTGCCAGTAGTGCTCGACAGGGGGCTAACTATGGCTACACCTTC. Translated: CASSARQGANYGYTF.

This chain links TRBV28 with TRBJ2-2; D gene uncertain. CDR1 is MDHEN and CDR2 is SYDVKM in the germline V gene. Deletions cut 1 base from V and 1 base from J, with 13 bases between. There are 17 residues in the CDR3. CDR3 residues: CASSLSRNLLNTGELFF. The CDR3, as DNA: TGTGCCAGCAGTTTATCGCGGAACCTTTTGAACACCGGGGAGCTGTTTTTT.

This chain joins TRBV5-1 and TRBJ1-6, with D possibly TRBD1 on 6 matching bases. The CDR3 runs 16 residues. In germline, CDR1 is SGHRS, CDR2 YFSETQ. Trimming cost V 0 bases and J 6 bases, with 13 bases left between them. Here the CDR3 DNA reads TGCGCCAGCAGCTTGGGACAGGAAGCCTTTAATTCACCCCTCCACTTT. Its protein product is CASSLGQEAFNSPLHF.

The CDR3 bases are TGTGCCAGCAGTTCTCCCCCCGCTAACTATGGCTACACCTTC. This gives the protein CASSSPPANYGYTF. The gene calls are TRBV28 and TRBJ1-2; D gene ambiguous. Germline CDR1 and CDR2: MDHEN and SYDVKM. This CDR3 has 14 amino acids. The V end was cut by 4 bases, the J end by 0 bases, with 9 bases between.

V gene TRBV29-1 combines with J gene TRBJ2-7; possibly TRBD1 for D (5 bases). Germline CDR1 is SQVTM and CDR2 is ANQGSEA. Trimming cost V 7 bases and J 5 bases, with 18 bases left between them. The CDR3 is made up of 13 amino acids. CDR3 bases: TGCAGCGCAACCTGGGGCAGGGCCCACGAGCAGTACTTC. Protein sequence: CSATWGRAHEQYF.

The genes are TRBV6-1 and TRBJ1-6; TRBD1 matches at 7 bases. Germline V gives CDR1 MNHNS, CDR2 SASEGT. With V trimmed by 2 bases and J by 7 bases, 2 bases remained unmatched. The length of the CDR3 is 14 residues. Written as DNA, the CDR3 is TGTGCCAGCAGTGAACAGGGGGTGAATTCACCCCTCCACTTT. Amino acid sequence: CASSEQGVNSPLHF.

Only a few counts were recorded for this clone. This chain links TRBV5-4 with TRBJ2-5; 9 bases map to TRBD1. There are 14 residues in the CDR3. Germline CDR1 and CDR2: SGHNT and YYREEE (reference sequence). The junction had 5 bases not matched to a gene; V was cut back by 5 bases and J by 3 bases. The CDR3: CASSPQGAEETQYF. The CDR3 region has the DNA TGTGCCAGCAGTCCACAGGGGGCTGAAGAGACCCAGTACTTC.

V gene TRBV4-2 combines with J gene TRBJ2-2, with D possibly being TRBD1 (6 bases). The CDR3 has 15 amino acids. The germline CDR1 and CDR2 sequences are LGHNA and YNFKEQ. Deletions cut 6 bases from V and 4 bases from J, with 15 bases between. CDR3 sequence (DNA): TGTGCCAGCAGGGTTTCGGCAGGGGTCACCGGGGAGCTGTTTTTT. Protein: CASRVSAGVTGELFF.